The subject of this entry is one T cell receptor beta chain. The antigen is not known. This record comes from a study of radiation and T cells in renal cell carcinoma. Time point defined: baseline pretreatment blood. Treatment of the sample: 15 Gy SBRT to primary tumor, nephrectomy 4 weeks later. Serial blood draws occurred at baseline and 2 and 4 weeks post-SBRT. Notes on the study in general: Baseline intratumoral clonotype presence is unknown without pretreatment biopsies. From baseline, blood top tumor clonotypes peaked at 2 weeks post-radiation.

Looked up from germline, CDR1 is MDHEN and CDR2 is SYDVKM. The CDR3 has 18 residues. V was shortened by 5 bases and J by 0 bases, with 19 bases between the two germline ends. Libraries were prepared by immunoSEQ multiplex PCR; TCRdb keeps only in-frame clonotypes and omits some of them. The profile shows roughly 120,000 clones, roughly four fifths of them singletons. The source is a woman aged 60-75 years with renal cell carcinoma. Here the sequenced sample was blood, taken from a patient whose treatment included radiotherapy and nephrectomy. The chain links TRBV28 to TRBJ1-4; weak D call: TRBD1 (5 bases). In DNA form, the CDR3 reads TGTGCCAGCAGTACCATAAAAGGGGCCTTAGCAACTAATGAAAAACTGTTTTTT. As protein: CASSTIKGALATNEKLFF. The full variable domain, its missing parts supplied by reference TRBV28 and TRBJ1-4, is DVKVTQSSRYLVKRTGEKVFLECVQDMDHENMFWYRQDPGLGLRLIYFSYDVKMKEKGDIPEGYSVSREKKERFSLILESASTNQTSMYLCASSTIKGALATNEKLFFGSGTQLSVL.